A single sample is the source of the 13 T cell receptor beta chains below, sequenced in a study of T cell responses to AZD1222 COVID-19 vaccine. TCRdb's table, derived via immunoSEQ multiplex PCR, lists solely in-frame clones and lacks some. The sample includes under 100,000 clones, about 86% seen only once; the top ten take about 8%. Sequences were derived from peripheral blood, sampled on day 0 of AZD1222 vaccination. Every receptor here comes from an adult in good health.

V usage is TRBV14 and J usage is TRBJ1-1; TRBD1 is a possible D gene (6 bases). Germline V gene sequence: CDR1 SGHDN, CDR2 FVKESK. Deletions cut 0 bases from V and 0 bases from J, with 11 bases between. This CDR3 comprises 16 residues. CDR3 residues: CASSQDVGHVNTEAFF. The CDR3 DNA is TGTGCCAGCAGCCAAGATGTGGGACACGTGAACACTGAAGCTTTCTTT.

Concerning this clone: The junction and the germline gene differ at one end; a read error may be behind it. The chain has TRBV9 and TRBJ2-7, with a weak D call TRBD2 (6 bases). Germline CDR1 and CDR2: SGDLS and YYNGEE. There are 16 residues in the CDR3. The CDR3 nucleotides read TGTGCCAGCAGCGTAGTAGTGGCGTGGGACTCCAACGAGCAGTACTTC. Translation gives CASSVVVAWDSNEQYF.

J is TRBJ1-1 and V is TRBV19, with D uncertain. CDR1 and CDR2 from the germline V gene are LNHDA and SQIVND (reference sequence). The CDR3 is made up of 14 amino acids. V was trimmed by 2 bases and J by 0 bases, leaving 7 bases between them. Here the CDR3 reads CASSITGMNTEAFF. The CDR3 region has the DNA TGTGCCAGTAGTATAACGGGTATGAACACTGAAGCTTTCTTT.

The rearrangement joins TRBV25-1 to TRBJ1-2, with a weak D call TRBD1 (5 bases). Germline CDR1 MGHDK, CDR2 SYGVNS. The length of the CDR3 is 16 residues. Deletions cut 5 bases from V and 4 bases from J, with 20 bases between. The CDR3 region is CASSQGPTDSFYGYTF. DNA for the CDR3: TGTGCCAGCAGTCAAGGTCCTACCGACAGCTTCTATGGCTACACCTTC.

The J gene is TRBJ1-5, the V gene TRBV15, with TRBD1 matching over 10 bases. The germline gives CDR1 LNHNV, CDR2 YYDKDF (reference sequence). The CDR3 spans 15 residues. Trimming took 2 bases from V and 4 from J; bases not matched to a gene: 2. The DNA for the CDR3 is TGTGCCACCAGCAGACGGGGACAGGGGAATCAGCCCCAGCATTTT. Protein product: CATSRRGQGNQPQHF.

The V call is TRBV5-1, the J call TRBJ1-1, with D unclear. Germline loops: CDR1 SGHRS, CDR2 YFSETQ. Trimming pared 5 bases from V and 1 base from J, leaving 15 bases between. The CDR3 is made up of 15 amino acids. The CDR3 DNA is TGCGCCAGCAGGTCTCTTATCTCAGGGAACACTGAAGCTTTCTTT. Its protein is CASRSLISGNTEAFF.

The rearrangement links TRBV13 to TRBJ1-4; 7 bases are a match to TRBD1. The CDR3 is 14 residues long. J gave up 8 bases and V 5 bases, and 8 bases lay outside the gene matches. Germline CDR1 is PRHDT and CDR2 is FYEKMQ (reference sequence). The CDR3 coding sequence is TGTGCCAGCAGCCACCGACAGGGTGGCGAAAAACTGTTTTTT. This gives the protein CASSHRQGGEKLFF.

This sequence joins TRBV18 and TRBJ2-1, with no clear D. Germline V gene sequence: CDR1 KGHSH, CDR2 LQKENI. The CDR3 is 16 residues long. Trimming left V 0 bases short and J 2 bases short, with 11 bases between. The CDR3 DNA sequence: TGTGCCAGCTCACCACCAATTATCGGACCCTACAATGAGCAGTTCTTC. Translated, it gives CASSPPIIGPYNEQFF.

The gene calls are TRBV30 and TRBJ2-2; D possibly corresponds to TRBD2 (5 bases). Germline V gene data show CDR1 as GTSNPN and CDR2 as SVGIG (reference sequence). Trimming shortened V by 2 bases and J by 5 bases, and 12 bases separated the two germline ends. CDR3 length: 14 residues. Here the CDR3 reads CAWSRGPETGELFF. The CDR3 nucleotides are TGTGCCTGGAGTCGAGGGCCGGAGACCGGGGAGCTGTTTTTT. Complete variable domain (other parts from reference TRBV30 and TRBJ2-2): SQTIHQWPATLVQPVGSPLSLECTVEGTSNPNLYWYRQAAGRGLQLLFYSVGIGQISSEVPQNLSASRPQDRQFILSSKKLLLSDSGFYLCAWSRGPETGELFFGEGSRLTVL.

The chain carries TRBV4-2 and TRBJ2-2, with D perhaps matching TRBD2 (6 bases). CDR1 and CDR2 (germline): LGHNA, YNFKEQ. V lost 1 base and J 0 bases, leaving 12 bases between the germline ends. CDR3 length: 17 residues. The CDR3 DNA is TGTGCCAGCAGCCAAGGGGGTAGCGGAGCGAACACCGGGGAGCTGTTTTTT. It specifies CASSQGGSGANTGELFF.

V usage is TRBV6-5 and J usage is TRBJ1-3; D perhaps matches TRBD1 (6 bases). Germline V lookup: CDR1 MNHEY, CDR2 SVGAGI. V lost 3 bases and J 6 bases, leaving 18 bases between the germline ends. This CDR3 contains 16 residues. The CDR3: CASSYPRTRQVNTIYF. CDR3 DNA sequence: TGTGCCAGCAGTTATCCACGCACAAGACAGGTAAACACCATATATTTT.

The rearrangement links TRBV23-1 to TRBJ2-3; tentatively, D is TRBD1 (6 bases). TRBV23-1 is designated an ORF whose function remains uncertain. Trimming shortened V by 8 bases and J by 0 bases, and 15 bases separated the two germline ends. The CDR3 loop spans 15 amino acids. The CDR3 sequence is CASGDRYPSTDTQYF. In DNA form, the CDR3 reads TGCGCCAGCGGTGACAGGTACCCTAGCACAGATACGCAGTATTTT.

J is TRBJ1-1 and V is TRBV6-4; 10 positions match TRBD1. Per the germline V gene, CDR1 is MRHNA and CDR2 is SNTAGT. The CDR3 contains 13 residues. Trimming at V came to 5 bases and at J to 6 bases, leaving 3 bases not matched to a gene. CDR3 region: CASSPGTGAEAFF. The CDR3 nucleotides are TGTGCCAGCAGTCCCGGGACAGGGGCTGAAGCTTTCTTT.